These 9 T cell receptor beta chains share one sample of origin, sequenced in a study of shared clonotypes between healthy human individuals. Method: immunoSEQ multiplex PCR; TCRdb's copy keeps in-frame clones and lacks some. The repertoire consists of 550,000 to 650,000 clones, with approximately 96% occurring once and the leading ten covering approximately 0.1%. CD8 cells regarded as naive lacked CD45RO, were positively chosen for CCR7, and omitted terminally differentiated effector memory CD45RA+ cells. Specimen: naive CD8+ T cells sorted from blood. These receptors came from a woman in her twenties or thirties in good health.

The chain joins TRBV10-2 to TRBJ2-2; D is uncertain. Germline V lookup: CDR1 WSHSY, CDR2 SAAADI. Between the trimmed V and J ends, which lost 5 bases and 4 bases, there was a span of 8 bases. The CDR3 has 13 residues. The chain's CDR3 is CASSNSPTGELFF. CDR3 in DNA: TGCGCCAGCAGTAACAGTCCCACCGGGGAGCTGTTTTTT.

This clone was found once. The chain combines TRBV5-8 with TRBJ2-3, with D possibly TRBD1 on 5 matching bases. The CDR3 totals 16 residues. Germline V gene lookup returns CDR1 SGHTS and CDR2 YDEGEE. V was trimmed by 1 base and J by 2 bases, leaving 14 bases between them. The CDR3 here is CASSLTYDSNTDTQYF. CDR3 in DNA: TGTGCCAGCAGCTTGACGTACGACAGTAACACAGATACGCAGTATTTT.

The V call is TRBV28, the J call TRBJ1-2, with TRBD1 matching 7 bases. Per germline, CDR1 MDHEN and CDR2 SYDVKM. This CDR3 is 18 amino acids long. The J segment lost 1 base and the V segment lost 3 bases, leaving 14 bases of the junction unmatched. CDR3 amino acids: CASSFESSGTDYNYGYTF. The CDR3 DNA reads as TGTGCCAGCAGTTTCGAGAGCTCCGGGACAGATTATAACTATGGCTACACCTTC.

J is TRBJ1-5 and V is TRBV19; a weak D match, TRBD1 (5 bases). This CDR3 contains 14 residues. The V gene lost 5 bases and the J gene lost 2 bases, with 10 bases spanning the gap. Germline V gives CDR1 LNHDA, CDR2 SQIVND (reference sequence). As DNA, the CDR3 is TGTGCCAGTAGTGTCCGGGACGGCAATCAGCCCCAGCATTTT. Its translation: CASSVRDGNQPQHF.

The CDR3 DNA follows: TGTGCCAGTAGTAGACAGGGGGACGATCAGCCCCAGCATTTT. Its protein product is CASSRQGDDQPQHF. This chain joins TRBV19 and TRBJ1-5; 9 nucleotides align to TRBD1. This CDR3 is built from 14 residues. Germline trimming cut 4 bases from V and 5 bases from J; bases unmatched to any gene: 3. Germline lookup yields CDR1 LNHDA and CDR2 SQIVND (reference sequence).

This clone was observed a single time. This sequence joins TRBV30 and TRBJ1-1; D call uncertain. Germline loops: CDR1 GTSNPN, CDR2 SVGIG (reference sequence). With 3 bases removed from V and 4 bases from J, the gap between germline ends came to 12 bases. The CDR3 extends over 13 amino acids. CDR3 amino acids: CAWSTGWFTEAFF. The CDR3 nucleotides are TGTGCCTGGAGCACGGGGTGGTTCACTGAAGCTTTCTTT.

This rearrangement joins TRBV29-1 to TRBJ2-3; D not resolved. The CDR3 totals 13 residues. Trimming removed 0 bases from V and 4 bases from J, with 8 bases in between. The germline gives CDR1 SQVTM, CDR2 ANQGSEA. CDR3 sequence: CSVEEGVADTQYF. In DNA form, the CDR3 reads TGCAGCGTTGAAGAGGGTGTGGCAGATACGCAGTATTTT.

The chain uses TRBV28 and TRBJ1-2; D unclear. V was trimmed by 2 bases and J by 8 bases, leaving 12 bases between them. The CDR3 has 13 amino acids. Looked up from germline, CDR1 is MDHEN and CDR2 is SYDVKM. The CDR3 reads CASSLALMTGYTF. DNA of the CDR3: TGTGCCAGCAGTTTAGCCCTTATGACGGGCTACACCTTC.

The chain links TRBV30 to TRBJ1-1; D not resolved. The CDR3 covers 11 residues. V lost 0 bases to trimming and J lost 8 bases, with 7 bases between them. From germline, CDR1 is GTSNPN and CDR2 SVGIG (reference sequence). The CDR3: CAWSVDQEAFF. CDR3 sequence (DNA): TGTGCCTGGAGTGTAGATCAGGAAGCTTTCTTT.